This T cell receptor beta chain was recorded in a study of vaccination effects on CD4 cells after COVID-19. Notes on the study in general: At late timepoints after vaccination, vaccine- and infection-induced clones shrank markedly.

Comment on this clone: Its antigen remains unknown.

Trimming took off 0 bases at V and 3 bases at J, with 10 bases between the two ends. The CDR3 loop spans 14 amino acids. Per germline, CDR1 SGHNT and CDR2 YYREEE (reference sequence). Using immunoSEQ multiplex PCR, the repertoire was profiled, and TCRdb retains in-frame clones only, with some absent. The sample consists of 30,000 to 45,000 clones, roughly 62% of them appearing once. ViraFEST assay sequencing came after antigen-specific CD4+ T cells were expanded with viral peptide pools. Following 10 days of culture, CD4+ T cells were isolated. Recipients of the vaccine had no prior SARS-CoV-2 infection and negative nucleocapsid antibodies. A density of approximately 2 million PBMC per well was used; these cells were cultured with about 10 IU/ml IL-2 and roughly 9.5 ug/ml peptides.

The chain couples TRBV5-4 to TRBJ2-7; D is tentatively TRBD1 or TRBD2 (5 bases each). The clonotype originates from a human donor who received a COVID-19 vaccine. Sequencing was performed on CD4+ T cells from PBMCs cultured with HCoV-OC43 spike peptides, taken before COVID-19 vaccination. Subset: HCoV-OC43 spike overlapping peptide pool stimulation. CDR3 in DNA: TGTGCCAGCAGCTTGGTGGGGGTTTACTACGAGCAGTACTTC. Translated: CASSLVGVYYEQYF.